In this sample, the clone carrying this T cell receptor (beta chain) turned up once. V was pared by 5 bases and J by 0 bases, with 8 bases between. This CDR3 contains 14 residues. The V gene's germline CDR1 is SGHVS and CDR2 FQNEAQ. Per the authors' pipeline: From reference gene primer amplification, estimates of nucleated cell counts were derived. Libraries were prepared by immunoSEQ multiplex PCR; TCRdb keeps only in-frame clonotypes and omits some of them. The V and J calls and clone size were taken over from that table, and D and trimming were inferred from the DNA. The data hold some 180,000 clones, with approximately 90% observed a single time. The sample belongs to a study of blood T cell repertoires in COVID-19. Study in general: There were acute and convalescent COVID-19 samples, and they came from the United States, Italy and Spain. Sources were T cells, B-cell-depleted T cells, or PBMCs; the material itself was cDNA or gDNA.

The sample taken for sequencing was peripheral blood. The chain links TRBV7-8 to TRBJ1-3; no definite D call. The source is a man aged 40-50 years with active or convalescent COVID-19. CDR3 amino acids: CASSPLYSGNTIYF. In DNA form, the CDR3 reads TGTGCCAGCAGCCCCCTGTACTCTGGAAACACCATATATTTT.